Detailed here is one TCR beta chain. Unmatched junction bases numbered 5, after V lost 4 bases and J lost 2 bases. The CDR3 has 15 amino acids. Germline CDR1 LNHNV, CDR2 YYDKDF (reference sequence). Only in-frame clones appear in the TCRdb table, and some are missing; sequencing was by immunoSEQ multiplex PCR. The top ten clones hold roughly 6% of a sample with hundreds of thousands of clones, under 70% of them seen once. The entry originates in a study of cytotoxic CD8 clonotypes in ibrutinib-treated CLL. This receptor was identified in a human donor with chronic lymphocytic leukemia. The chain joins TRBV15 to TRBJ2-3; 8 bases fit TRBD1. Material: PBMCs, obtained after 36 months of ibrutinib treatment. The CDR3 DNA reads TGTGCCACCAGCATCCGGGACAGGAACACAGATACGCAGTATTTT. Its translation is CATSIRDRNTDTQYF. Combining the CDR3 with reference TRBV15 and TRBJ2-3 gives the whole variable domain DAMVIQNPRYQVTQFGKPVTLSCSQTLNHNVMYWYQQKSSQAPKLLFHYYDKDFNNEADTPDNFQSRRPNTSFCFLDIRSPGLGDTAMYLCATSIRDRNTDTQYFGPGTRLTVL.